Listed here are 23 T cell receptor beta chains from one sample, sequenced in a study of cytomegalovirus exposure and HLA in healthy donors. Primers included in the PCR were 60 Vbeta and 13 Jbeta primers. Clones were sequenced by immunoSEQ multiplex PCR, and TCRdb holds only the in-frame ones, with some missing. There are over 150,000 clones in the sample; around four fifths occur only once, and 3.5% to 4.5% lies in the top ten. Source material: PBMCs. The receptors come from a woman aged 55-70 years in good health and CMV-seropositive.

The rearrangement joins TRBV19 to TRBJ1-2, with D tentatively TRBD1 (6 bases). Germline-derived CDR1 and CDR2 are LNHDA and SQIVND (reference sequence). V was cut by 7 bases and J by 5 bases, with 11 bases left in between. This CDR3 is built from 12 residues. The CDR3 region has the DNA TGTGCCAGTACCCGGACAGCTTATGGCTACACCTTC. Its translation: CASTRTAYGYTF.

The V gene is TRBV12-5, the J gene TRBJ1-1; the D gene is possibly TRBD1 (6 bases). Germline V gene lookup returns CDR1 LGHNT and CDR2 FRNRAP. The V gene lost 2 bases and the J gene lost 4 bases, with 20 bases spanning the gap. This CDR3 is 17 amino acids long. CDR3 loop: CASGLLPRTDAGTEAFF. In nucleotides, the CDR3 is TGTGCTAGTGGTTTGTTACCCCGGACAGACGCCGGCACTGAAGCTTTCTTT.

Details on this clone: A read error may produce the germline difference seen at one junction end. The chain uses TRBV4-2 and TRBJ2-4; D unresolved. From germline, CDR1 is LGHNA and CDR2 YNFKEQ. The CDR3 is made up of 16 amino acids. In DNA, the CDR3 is TGTGCCAGCAGCCAAGTACCGGATTCAGCCAAAAACAGTCAGTACTTC. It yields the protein CASSQVPDSAKNSQYF.

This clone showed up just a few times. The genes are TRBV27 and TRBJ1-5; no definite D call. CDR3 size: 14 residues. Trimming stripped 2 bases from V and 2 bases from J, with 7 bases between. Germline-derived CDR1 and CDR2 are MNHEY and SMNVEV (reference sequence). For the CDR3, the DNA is TGTGCCAGCAGTTTAGGAGTGGGCAATCAGCCCCAGCATTTT. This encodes CASSLGVGNQPQHF.

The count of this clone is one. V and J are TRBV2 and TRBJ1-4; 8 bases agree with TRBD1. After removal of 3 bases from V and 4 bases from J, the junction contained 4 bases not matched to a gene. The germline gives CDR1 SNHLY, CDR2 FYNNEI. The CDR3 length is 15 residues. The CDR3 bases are TGTGCCAGCAGTGACCAGGGGGCGGGTAATGAAAAACTGTTTTTT. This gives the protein CASSDQGAGNEKLFF.

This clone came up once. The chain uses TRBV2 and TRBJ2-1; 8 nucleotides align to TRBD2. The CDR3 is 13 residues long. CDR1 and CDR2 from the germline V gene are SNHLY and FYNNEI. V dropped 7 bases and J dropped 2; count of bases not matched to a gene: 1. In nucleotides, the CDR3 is TGTGCCAGCACGGGGGGGGCCTACAATGAGCAGTTCTTC. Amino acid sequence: CASTGGAYNEQFF.

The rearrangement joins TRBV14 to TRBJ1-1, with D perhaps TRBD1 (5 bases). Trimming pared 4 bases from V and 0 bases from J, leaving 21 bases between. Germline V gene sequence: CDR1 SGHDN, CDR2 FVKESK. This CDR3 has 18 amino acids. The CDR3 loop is CASSRLRQWNHMNTEAFF. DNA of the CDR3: TGTGCCAGCAGCCGCCTCCGACAGTGGAACCACATGAACACTGAAGCTTTCTTT. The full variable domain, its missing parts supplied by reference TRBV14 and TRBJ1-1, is EAGVTQFPSHSVIEKGQTVTLRCDPISGHDNLYWYRRVMGKEIKFLLHFVKESKQDESGMPNNRFLAERTGGTYSTLKVQPAELEDSGVYFCASSRLRQWNHMNTEAFFGQGTRLTVV.

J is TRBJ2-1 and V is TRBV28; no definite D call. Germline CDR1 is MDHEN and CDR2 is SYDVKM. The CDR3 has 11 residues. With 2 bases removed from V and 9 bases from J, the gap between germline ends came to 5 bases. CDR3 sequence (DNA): TGTGCCAGCAGTTTAAACAGTGAGCAGTTCTTC. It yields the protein CASSLNSEQFF.

As DNA, the CDR3 is TGTGCCACCTTAGAGGGCGGGCCTGGGGCCAACGTCCTGACTTTC. This encodes CATLEGGPGANVLTF. V is TRBV28 and J is TRBJ2-6; possible D gene TRBD2, 5 bases. The CDR3 spans 15 residues. V lost 10 bases and J lost 2, with 15 bases in between. The germline V gene has CDR1 MDHEN and CDR2 SYDVKM.

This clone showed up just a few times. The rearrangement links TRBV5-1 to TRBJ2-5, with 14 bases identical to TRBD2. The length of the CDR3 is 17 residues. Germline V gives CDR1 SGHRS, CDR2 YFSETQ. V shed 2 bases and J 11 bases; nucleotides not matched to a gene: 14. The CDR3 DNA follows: TGCGCCAGCAGCTTCATTGGGACTAGCGGGAGCCGAGGTGAGCAGTACTTC. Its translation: CASSFIGTSGSRGEQYF.

The CDR3 nucleotides read TGTGCCAGTAGTACAATGGCCCAAACCCACTATGGCTACACCTTC. It specifies CASSTMAQTHYGYTF. V and J are TRBV19 and TRBJ1-2, with D uncertain. V was clipped by 4 bases and J by 3 bases, with 15 bases between them. Germline V lookup: CDR1 LNHDA, CDR2 SQIVND (reference sequence). The CDR3 is 15 residues long.

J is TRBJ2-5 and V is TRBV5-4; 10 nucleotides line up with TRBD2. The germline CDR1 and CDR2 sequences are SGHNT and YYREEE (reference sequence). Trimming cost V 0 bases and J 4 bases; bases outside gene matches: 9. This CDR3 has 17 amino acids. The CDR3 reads CASSLGSSGRPVETQYF. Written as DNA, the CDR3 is TGTGCCAGCAGCTTGGGGAGTAGCGGGAGGCCGGTAGAGACCCAGTACTTC. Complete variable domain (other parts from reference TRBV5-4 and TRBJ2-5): ETGVTQSPTHLIKTRGQQVTLRCSSQSGHNTVSWYQQALGQGPQFIFQYYREEENGRGNFPPRFSGLQFPNYSSELNVNALELDDSALYLCASSLGSSGRPVETQYFGPGTRLLVL.

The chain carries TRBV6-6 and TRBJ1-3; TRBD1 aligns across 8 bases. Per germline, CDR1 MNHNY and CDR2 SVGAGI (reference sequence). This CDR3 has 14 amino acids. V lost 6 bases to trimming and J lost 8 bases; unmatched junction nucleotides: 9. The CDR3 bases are TGTGCCAGCAGGCCTCAGGGGGCCGGTGACACCATATATTTT. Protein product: CASRPQGAGDTIYF.

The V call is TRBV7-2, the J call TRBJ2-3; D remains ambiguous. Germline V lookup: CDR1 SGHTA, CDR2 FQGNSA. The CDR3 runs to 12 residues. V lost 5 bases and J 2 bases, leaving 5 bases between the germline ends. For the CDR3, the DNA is TGTGCCAGCAGCCAATTCACAGATACGCAGTATTTT. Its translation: CASSQFTDTQYF.

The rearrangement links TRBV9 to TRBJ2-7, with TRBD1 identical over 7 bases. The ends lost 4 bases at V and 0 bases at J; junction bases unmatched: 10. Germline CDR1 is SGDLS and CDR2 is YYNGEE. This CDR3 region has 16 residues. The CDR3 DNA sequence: TGTGCCAGCAGCCCATGGGACAGAAGAAACTCCTACGAGCAGTACTTC. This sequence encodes CASSPWDRRNSYEQYF.

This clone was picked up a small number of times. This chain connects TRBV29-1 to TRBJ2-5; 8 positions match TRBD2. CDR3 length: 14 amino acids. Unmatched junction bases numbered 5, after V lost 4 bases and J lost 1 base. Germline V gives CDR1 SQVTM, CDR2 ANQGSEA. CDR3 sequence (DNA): TGCAGCGTTGCGATCGGACTAGCCCAAGAGACCCAGTACTTC. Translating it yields CSVAIGLAQETQYF.

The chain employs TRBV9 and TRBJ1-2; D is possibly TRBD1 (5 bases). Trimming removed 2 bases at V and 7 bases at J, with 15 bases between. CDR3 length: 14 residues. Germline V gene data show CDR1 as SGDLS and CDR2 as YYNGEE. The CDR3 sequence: CASSVGTGVGGYTF. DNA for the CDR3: TGTGCCAGCAGCGTGGGAACGGGGGTTGGTGGCTACACCTTC.

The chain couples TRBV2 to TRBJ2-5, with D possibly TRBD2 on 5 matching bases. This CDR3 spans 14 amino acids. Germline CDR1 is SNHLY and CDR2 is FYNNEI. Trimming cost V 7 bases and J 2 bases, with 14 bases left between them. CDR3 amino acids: CASKSEGLQETQYF. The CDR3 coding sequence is TGTGCCAGCAAATCAGAGGGCCTACAAGAGACCCAGTACTTC.

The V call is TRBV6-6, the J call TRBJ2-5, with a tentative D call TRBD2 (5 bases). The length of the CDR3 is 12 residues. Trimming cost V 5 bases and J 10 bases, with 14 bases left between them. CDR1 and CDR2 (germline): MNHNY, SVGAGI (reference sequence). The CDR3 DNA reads TGTGCCAGCAGTAGGACCCCCGGGGACCAGTACTTC. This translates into CASSRTPGDQYF.

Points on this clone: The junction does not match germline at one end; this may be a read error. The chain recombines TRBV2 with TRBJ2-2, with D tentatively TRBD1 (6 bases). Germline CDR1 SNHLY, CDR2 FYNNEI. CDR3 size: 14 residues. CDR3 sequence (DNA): TGTGCCAGCAGAGAAGGGGGAGCCACCGGGGAGCTGTTTTTT. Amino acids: CASREGGATGELFF.

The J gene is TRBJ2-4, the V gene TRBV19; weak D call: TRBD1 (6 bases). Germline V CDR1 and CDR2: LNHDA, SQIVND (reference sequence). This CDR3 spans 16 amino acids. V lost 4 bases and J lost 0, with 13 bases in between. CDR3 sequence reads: CASSTTGWGAKNIQYF. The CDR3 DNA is TGTGCCAGTAGTACAACAGGGTGGGGAGCCAAAAACATTCAGTACTTC.

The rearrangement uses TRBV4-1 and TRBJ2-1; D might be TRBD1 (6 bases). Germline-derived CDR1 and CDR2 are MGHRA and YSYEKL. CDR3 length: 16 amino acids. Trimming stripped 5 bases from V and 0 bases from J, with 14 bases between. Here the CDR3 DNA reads TGCGCCAGCAGCATCCGGACAGAGAGCTCCTACAATGAGCAGTTCTTC. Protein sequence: CASSIRTESSYNEQFF.

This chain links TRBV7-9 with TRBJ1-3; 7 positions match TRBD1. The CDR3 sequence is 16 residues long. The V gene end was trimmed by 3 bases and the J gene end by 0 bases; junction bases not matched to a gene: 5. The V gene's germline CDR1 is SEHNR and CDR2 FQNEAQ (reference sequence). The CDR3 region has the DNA TGTGCCAGCAGCTTGTCCGGGACAGCCTCTGGAAACACCATATATTTT. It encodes CASSLSGTASGNTIYF.